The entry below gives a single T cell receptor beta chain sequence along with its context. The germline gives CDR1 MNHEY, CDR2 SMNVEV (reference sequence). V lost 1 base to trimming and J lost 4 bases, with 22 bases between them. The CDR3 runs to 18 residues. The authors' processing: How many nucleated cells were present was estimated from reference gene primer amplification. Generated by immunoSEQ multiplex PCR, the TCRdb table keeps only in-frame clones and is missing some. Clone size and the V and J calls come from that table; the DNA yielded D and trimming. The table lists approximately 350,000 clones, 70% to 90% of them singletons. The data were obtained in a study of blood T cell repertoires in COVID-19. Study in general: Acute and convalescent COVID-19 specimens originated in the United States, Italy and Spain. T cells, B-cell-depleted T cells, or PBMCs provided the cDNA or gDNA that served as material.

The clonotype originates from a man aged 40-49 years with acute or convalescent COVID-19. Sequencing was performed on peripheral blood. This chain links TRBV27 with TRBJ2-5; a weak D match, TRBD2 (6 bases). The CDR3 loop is CASSLFAPPGGLRETQYF. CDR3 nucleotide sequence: TGTGCCAGCAGTTTATTCGCGCCGCCCGGGGGTCTCAGAGAGACCCAGTACTTC.